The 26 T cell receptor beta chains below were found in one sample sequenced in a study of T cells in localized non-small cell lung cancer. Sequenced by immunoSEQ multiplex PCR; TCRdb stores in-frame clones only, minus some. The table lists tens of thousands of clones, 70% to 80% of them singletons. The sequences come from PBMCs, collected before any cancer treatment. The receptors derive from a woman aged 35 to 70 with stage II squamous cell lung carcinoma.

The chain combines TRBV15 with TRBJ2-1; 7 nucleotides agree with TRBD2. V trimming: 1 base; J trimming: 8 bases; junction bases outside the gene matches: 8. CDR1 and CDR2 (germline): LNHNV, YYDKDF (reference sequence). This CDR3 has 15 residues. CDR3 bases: TGTGCCACCAGCAGAGGTGGGGGGGAGTGGGATGAGCAGTTCTTC. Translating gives CATSRGGGEWDEQFF.

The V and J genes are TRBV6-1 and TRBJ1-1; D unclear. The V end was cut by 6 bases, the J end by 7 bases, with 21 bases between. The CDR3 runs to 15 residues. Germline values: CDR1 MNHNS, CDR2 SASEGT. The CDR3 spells CASRESDVSWLEAFF. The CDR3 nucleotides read TGTGCCAGCAGGGAATCGGACGTGTCTTGGCTTGAAGCTTTCTTT.

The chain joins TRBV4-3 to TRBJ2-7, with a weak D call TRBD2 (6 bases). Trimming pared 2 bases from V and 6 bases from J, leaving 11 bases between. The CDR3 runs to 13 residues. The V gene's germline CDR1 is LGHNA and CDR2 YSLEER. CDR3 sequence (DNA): TGCGCCAGCAGCCAAACCCGGAGGGGCGAGCAGTACTTC. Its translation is CASSQTRRGEQYF.

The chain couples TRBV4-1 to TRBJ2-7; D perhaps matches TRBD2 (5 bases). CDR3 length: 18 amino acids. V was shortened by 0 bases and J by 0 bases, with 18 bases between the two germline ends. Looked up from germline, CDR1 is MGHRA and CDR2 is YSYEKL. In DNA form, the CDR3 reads TGCGCCAGCAGCCAAGAAGGCCAGGTACCAACTAGCTCCTACGAGCAGTACTTC. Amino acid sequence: CASSQEGQVPTSSYEQYF.

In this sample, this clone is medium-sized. The CDR3 loop is CASSLPGQALYEQYF. The DNA of the CDR3 is TGTGCCAGCAGTCTCCCGGGACAAGCATTATACGAGCAGTACTTC. The rearrangement uses TRBV27 and TRBJ2-7; a possible D gene is TRBD1 (6 bases). Trimming removed 5 bases from V and 4 bases from J, with 18 bases in between. Germline lookup yields CDR1 MNHEY and CDR2 SMNVEV (reference sequence). The CDR3 length is 15 residues.

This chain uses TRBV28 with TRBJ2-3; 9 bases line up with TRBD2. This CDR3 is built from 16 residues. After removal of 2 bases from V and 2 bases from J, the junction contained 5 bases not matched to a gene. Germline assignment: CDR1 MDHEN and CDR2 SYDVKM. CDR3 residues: CASSLGAGGNTDTQYF. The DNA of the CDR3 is TGTGCCAGCAGTTTAGGGGCGGGAGGGAACACAGATACGCAGTATTTT.

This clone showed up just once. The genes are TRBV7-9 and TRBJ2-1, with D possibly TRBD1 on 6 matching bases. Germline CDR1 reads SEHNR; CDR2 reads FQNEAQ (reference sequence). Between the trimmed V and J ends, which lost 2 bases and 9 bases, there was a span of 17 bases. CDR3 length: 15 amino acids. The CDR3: CASSLNEQGLIEQFF. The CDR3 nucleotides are TGTGCCAGCAGCTTAAACGAGCAGGGGTTGATTGAGCAGTTCTTC.

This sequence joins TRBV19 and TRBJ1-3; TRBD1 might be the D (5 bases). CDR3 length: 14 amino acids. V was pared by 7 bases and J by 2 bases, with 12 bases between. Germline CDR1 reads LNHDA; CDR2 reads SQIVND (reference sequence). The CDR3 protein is CASTTVQAGNTIYF. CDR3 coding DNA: TGTGCCAGTACCACGGTACAGGCTGGAAACACCATATATTTT.

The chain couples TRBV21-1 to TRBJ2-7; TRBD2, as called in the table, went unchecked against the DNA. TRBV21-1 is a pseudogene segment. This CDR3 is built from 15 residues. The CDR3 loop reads CASSPEGASGKEQYF. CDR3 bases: TGTGCCAGCAGTCCTGAAGGGGCTAGCGGGAAGGAGCAGTACTTC.

CDR3 sequence (DNA): TGTGCCAGCAGACAAGGACAGGCCAGCACAGATACGCAGTATTTT. This codes for CASRQGQASTDTQYF. The V gene is TRBV6-1, the J gene TRBJ2-3, with 7 bases that match TRBD1. CDR3 length: 15 amino acids. Germline V gene lookup returns CDR1 MNHNS and CDR2 SASEGT. With V trimmed by 6 bases and J by 0 bases, 6 bases remained unmatched.

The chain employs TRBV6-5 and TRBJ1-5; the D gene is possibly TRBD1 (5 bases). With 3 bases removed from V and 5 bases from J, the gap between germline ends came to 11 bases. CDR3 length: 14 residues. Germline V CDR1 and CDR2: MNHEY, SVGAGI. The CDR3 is CASSYYLGDQPQHF. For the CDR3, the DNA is TGTGCCAGCAGTTATTATTTAGGGGATCAGCCCCAGCATTTT.

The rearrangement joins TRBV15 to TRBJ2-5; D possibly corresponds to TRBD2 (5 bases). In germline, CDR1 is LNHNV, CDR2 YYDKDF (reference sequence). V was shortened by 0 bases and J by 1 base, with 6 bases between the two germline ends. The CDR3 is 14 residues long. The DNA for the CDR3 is TGTGCCACCAGCAGAGATCGGGGCCAAGAGACCCAGTACTTC. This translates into CATSRDRGQETQYF.

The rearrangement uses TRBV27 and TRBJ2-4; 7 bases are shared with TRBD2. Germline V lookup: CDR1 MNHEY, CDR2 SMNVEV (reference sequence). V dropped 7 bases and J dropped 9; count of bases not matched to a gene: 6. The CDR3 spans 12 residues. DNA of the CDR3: TGTGCCAGCAAACCTAGCGGAGGCATTCAGTACTTC. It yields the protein CASKPSGGIQYF.

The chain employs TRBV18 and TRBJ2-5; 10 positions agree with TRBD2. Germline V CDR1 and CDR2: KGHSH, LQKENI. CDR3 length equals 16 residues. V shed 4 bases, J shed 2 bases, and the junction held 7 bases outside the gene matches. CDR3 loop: CASSRLSGGPQETQYF. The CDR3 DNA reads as TGTGCCAGCTCACGCCTTAGCGGGGGGCCACAAGAGACCCAGTACTTC.

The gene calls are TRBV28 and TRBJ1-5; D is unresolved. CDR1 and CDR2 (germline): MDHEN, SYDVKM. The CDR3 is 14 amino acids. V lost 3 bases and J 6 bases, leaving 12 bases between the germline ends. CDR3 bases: TGTGCCAGCAGTTTGAATAGGGAGGCTCAGCCCCAGCATTTT. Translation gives CASSLNREAQPQHF.

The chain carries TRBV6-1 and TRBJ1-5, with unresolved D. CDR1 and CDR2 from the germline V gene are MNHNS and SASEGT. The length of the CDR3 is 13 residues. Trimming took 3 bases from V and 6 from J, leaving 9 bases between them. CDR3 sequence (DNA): TGTGCCAGCAGTGAGGGGTTGGGTCAGCCCCAGCATTTT. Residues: CASSEGLGQPQHF.

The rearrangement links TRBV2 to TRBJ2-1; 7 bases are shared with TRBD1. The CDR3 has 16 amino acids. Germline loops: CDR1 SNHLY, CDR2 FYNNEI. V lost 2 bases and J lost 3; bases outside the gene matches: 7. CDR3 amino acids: CASSEWVGGLYNEQFF. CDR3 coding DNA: TGTGCCAGCAGTGAATGGGTAGGGGGCCTCTACAATGAGCAGTTCTTC. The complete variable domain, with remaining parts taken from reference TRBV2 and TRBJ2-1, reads EPEVTQTPSHQVTQMGQEVILRCVPISNHLYFYWYRQILGQKVEFLVSFYNNEISEKSEIFDDQFSVERPDGSNFTLKIRSTKLEDSAMYFCASSEWVGGLYNEQFFGPGTRLTVL.

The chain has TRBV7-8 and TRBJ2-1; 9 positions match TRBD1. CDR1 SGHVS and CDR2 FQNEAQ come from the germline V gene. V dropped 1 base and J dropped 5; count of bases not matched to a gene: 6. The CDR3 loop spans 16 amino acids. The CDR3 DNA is TGTGCCAGCAGCTTAGAAGGGACAGGGTACCACAATGAGCAGTTCTTC. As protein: CASSLEGTGYHNEQFF. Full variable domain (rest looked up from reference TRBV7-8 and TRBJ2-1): GAGVSQSPRYKVAKRGQDVALRCDPISGHVSLFWYQQALGQGPEFLTYFQNEAQLDKSGLPSDRFFAERPEGSVSTLKIQRTQQEDSAVYLCASSLEGTGYHNEQFFGPGTRLTVL.

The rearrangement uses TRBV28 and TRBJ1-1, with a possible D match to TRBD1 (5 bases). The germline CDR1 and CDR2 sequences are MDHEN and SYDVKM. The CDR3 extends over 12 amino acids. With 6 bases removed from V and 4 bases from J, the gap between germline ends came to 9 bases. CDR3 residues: CASRYDSTEAFF. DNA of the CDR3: TGTGCCAGCAGGTATGACAGCACTGAAGCTTTCTTT.

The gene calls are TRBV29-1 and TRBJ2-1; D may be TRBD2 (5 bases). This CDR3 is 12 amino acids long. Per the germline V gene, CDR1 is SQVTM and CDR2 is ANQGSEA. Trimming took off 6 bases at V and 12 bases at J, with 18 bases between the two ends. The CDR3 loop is CSVEPAAVGQFF. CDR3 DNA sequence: TGCAGCGTGGAACCAGCGGCCGTCGGGCAGTTCTTC.

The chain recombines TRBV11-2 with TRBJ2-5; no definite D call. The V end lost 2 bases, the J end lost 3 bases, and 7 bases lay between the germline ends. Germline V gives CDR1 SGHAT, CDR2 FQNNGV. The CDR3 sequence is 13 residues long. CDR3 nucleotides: TGTGCCAGCAGCTTATTTTCAGAAGAGACCCAGTACTTC. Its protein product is CASSLFSEETQYF.

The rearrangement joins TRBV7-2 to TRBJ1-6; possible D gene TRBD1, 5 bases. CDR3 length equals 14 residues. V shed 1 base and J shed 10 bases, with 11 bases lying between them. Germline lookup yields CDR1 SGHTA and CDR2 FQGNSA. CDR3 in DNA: TGTGCCAGCAGCTTAGAGGCAGGGCCCTCACCCCTCCACTTT. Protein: CASSLEAGPSPLHF.

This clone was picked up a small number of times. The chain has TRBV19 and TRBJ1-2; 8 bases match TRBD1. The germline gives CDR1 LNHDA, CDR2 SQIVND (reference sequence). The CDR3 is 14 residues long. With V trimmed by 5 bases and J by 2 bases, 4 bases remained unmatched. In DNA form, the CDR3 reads TGTGCCAGTAGTCCACGACAGGGGAACTATGGCTACACCTTC. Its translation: CASSPRQGNYGYTF.

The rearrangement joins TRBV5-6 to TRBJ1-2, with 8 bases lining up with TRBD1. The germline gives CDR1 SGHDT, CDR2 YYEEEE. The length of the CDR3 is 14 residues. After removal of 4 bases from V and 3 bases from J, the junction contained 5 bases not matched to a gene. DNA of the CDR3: TGTGCCAGCAGCACAGGGGGACAGGACTATGGCTACACCTTC. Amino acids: CASSTGGQDYGYTF.

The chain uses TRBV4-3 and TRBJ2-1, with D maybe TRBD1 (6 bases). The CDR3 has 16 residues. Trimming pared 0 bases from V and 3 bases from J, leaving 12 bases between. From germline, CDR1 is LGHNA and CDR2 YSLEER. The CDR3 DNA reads TGCGCCAGCAGCCAAGACGCCCAGGGGCTCTACAATGAGCAGTTCTTC. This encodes CASSQDAQGLYNEQFF.

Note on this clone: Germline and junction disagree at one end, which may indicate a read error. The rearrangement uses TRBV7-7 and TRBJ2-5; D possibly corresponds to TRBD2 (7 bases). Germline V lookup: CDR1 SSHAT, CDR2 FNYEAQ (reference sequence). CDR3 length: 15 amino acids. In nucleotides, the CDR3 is TGTGCTAGCAGCCCTCCGGGGGGCGGACAAGAGACCCAGTACTTC. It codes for CASSPPGGGQETQYF. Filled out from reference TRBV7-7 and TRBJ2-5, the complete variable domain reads GAGVSQSPRYKVTKRGQDVTLRCDPISSHATLYWYQQALGQGPEFLTYFNYEAQPDKSGLPSDRFSAERPEGSISTLTIQRTEQRDSAMYRCASSPPGGGQETQYFGPGTRLLVL.